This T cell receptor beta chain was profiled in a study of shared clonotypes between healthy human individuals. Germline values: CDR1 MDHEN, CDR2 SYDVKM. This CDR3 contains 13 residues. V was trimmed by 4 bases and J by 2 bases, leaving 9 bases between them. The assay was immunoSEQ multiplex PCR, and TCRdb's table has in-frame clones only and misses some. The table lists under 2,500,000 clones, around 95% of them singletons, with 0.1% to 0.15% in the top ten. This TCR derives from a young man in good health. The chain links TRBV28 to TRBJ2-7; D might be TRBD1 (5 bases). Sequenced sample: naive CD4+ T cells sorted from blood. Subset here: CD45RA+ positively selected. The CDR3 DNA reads TGTGCCAGCAGTTGGGGCAGGGCCTACGAGCAGTACTTC. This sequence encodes CASSWGRAYEQYF.